This T cell receptor beta chain originates from a study of T-cell reconstitution after alpha-beta-depleted transplantation in children. The CDR3 spans 13 residues. Germline V gene sequence: CDR1 SQVTM, CDR2 ANQGSEA. Trimming left V 4 bases short and J 9 bases short, with 16 bases between. For TCRbeta, the library was prepared with unique molecular identifiers. One entry per CDR3 protein results from TCRdb running MiXCR on the PCR reads. The repertoire holds approximately 290,000 distinct CDR3 sequences, with 11% as singletons. In its sample, this clonotype was seen a few times. Antigen: not known. Findings and caveats of the study: Several hundred graft clones that had expanded were reportedly the source of alpha-beta T cells about two months after transplant.

The genes are TRBV29-1 and TRBJ2-1; either TRBD1 or TRBD2 may fit D (5 bases each). This clonotype was obtained from a male patient aged 2-10 years who had a stem cell transplant for chronic granulomatous disease, so the T cells may come from the graft donor. The sequences come from peripheral blood, collected 180 days after TCRalphabeta/CD19-depleted stem cell transplant. Written as DNA, the CDR3 is TGCAGCGTTGTGGGGGTCCGGACCAGTGAGCAGTTCTTC. Translated, it gives CSVVGVRTSEQFF.